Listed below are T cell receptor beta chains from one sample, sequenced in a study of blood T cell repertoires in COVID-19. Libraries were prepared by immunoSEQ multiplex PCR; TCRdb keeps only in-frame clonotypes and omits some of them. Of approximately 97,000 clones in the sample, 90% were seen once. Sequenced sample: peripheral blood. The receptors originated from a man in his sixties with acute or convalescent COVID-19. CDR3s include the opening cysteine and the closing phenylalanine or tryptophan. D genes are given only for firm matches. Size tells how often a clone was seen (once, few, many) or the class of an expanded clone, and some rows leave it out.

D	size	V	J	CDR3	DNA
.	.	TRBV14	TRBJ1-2	CASSQGPMRGYTF	TGTGCCAGCAGCCAGGGGCCCATGAGGGGCTACACCTTC
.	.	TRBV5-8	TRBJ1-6	CASSSSRMNSPLHF	TGTGCCAGCAGCTCCTCCAGGATGAATTCACCCCTCCACTTT
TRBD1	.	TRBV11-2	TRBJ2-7	CASSPAGGQGRLNEQYF	TGTGCCAGCAGCCCGGCCGGTGGACAGGGACGGCTGAACGAGCAGTACTTC
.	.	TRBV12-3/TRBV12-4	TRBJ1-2	CASSRGAWGYTF	TGTGCCAGCAGCCGGGGGGCCTGGGGCTACACCTTC
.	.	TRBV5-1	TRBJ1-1	CASSLGQASEAFF	TGCGCCAGCAGCTTGGGCCAGGCCTCTGAAGCTTTCTTT
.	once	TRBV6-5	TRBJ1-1	CASSVWGPNTEAFF	TGTGCCAGCTCTGTGTGGGGGCCTAACACTGAAGCTTTCTTT
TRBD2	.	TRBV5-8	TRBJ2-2	CASSAGLADTGELFF	TGTGCCAGCAGCGCGGGACTAGCGGACACCGGGGAGCTGTTTTTT
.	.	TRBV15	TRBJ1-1	CATSRDLFVDKNTEAFF	TGTGCCACCAGCAGAGACCTTTTTGTTGACAAGAACACTGAAGCTTTCTTT
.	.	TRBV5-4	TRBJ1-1	CASSLVASTNTEAFF	TGTGCCAGCAGCTTGGTGGCCAGTACGAACACTGAAGCTTTCTTT
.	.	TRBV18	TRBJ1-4	CASSMDSNEKLFF	TGTGCCAGCTCAATGGACAGTAATGAAAAACTGTTTTTT
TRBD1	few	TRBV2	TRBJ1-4	CASSDTGGYEKLFF	TGTGCCAGCAGTGACACAGGGGGTTATGAAAAACTGTTTTTT
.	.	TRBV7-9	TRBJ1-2	CASSTTAINYGYTF	TGTGCCAGCAGCACGACAGCCATTAACTATGGCTACACCTTC
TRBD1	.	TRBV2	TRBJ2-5	CARTGVRETQYF	TGTGCCAGAACAGGGGTCCGGGAGACCCAGTACTTC
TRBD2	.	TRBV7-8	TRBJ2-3	CASSRGTRGVDTQYF	TGTGCCAGCAGCCGAGGGACTAGGGGGGTCGATACGCAGTATTTT
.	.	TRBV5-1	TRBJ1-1	CASSLAQVGAEAFF	TGCGCCAGCAGCTTGGCCCAGGTGGGAGCTGAAGCTTTCTTT
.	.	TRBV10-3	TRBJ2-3	CAISEDLRGDTQYF	TGTGCCATCAGTGAAGACCTTAGGGGAGATACGCAGTATTTT
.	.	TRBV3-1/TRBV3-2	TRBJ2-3	CASSPNMASGTDTQYF	TGTGCCAGCAGCCCCAATATGGCTAGCGGCACAGATACGCAGTATTTT
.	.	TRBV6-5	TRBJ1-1	CASSLQGTLEAFF	TGTGCCAGCAGTTTACAGGGTACCCTTGAAGCTTTCTTT
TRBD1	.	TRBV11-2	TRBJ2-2	CASSSGGTGELFF	TGTGCCAGCAGCTCAGGGGGCACCGGGGAGCTGTTTTTT
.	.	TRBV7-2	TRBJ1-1	CASSLMAANTEAFF	TGTGCCAGCAGCTTAATGGCCGCGAACACTGAAGCTTTCTTT
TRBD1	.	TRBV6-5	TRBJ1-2	CASSYSPGTGVGYTF	TGTGCCAGCAGTTACTCTCCAGGGACAGGGGTTGGCTACACCTTC
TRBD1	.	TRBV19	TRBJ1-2	CASSMVRGPDGYTF	TGTGCCAGTAGTATGGTCAGGGGGCCAGATGGCTACACCTTC
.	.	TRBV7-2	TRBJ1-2	CASSLDRVTYGYTF	TGTGCCAGCAGCTTAGACAGGGTCACCTATGGCTACACCTTC
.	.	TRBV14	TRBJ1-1	CASRHWTATEAFF	TGTGCCAGCAGACACTGGACAGCCACTGAAGCTTTCTTT
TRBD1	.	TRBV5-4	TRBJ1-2	CASSPAQTGAHFLGYTF	TGTGCCAGCAGCCCGGCCCAGACAGGGGCCCATTTCCTTGGCTACACCTTC
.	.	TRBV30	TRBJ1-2	CAWSALGKLTNYGYTF	TGTGCCTGGAGTGCCCTCGGGAAACTAACTAACTATGGCTACACCTTC
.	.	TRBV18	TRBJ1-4	CASSRDQTATNEKLFF	TGTGCCAGCTCACGGGATCAGACAGCCACTAATGAAAAACTGTTTTTT
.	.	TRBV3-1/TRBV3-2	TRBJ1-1	CASSSEGRNTEAFF	TGTGCCAGCAGCTCGGAGGGGCGGAACACTGAAGCTTTCTTT
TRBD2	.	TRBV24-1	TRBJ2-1	CATSDAGRGDNEQFF	TGTGCCACCAGTGATGCGGGCCGGGGGGACAATGAGCAGTTCTTC
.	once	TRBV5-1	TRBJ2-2	CASSLAPGVQAGELFF	TGCGCCAGCAGCTTGGCGCCAGGGGTGCAAGCCGGGGAGCTGTTTTTT
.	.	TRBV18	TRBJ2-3	CASSTGLLEFREYF	TGTGCCAGCTCAACGGGACTTTTGGAGTTCAGGGAGTATTTT
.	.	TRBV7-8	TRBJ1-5	CASSHSARRGNQPQHF	TGTGCCAGCAGCCATTCGGCCAGGCGGGGCAATCAGCCCCAGCATTTT
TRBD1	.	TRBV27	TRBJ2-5	CASSSKINAGQGPRYQETQYF	TGTGCCAGCAGTTCGAAAATTAACGCCGGACAGGGGCCCCGGTACCAAGAGACCCAGTACTTC
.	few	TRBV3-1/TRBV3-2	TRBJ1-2	CASSQEGIMGLGYTF	TGTGCCAGCAGCCAAGAGGGTATAATGGGCCTTGGCTACACCTTC
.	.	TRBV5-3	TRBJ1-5	CARSFQSGGNQPQHF	TGTGCCAGAAGCTTTCAATCGGGGGGCAATCAGCCCCAGCATTTT
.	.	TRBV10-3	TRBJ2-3	CAISEQGGRDTQYF	TGTGCCATCAGTGAACAGGGCGGGCGAGATACGCAGTATTTT
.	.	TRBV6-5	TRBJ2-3	CASTERVRTDTQYF	TGTGCCAGCACCGAGAGGGTAAGGACAGATACGCAGTATTTT
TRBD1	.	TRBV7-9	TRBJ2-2	CASSLETGTGPGELFF	TGTGCCAGCAGCTTAGAAACCGGGACAGGACCCGGGGAGCTGTTTTTT
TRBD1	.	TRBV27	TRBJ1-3	CASSPRQGMAGNTIYF	TGTGCCAGCAGTCCCAGACAGGGGATGGCTGGAAACACCATATATTTT
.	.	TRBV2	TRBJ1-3	CASSGDGSTIYF	TGTGCCAGCAGCGGAGATGGTTCCACCATATATTTT
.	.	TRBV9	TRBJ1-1	CASSVVETAEAFF	TGTGCCAGCAGCGTAGTTGAAACAGCTGAAGCTTTCTTT
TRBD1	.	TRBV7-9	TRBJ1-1	CASSLTGYNTEAFF	TGTGCCAGCAGCTTGACAGGGTACAACACTGAAGCTTTCTTT
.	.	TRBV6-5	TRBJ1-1	CASSYSRGLNTEAFF	TGTGCCAGCAGTTACTCGCGGGGGTTGAACACTGAAGCTTTCTTT
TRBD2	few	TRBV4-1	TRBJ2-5	CASSQGRGAPETQYF	TGCGCCAGCAGCCAAGGGCGGGGGGCCCCCGAGACCCAGTACTTC
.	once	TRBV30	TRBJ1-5	CAWSVQGNQPQHF	TGTGCCTGGAGTGTACAGGGAAATCAGCCCCAGCATTTT
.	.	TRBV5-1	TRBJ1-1	CASSADGLTEAFF	TGCGCCAGCAGCGCAGACGGACTCACTGAAGCTTTCTTT
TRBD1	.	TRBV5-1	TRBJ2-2	CASSPGQGRNGELFF	TGCGCCAGCAGCCCGGGACAGGGTAGGAACGGGGAGCTGTTTTTT
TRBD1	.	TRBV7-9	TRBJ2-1	CASSPGQGRSYNEQFF	TGTGCCAGCAGCCCAGGACAGGGAAGGTCCTACAATGAGCAGTTCTTC
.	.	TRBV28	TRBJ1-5	CASQGPQATNQPQHF	TGTGCCAGCCAAGGCCCCCAGGCGACAAATCAGCCCCAGCATTTT
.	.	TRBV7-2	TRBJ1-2	CASSSDTGWGYTF	TGTGCCAGCAGCTCCGACACAGGGTGGGGCTACACCTTC
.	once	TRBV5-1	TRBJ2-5	CASSLGSQETQYF	TGCGCCAGCAGCTTGGGCAGCCAAGAGACCCAGTACTTC
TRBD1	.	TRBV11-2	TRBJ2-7	CASSLAGTGRYEQYF	TGTGCCAGCAGCTTAGCGGGGACAGGGCGATACGAGCAGTACTTC
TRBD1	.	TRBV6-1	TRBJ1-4	CASSDLGQGANEKLFF	TGTGCCAGCAGTGACCTCGGACAGGGGGCTAATGAAAAACTGTTTTTT
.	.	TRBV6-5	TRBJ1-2	CASNKPGGVVSYTF	TGTGCCAGCAACAAACCCGGAGGTGTCGTATCCTACACCTTC
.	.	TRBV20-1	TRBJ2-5	CSASGGETQYF	TGCAGTGCGAGTGGCGGGGAGACCCAGTACTTC
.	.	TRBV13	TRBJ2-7	CASLARVLGEQYF	TGTGCCAGCCTGGCGAGGGTTCTCGGAGAGCAGTACTTC
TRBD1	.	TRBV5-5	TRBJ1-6	CASTLGQGVNSPLHF	TGTGCCAGCACCCTCGGACAGGGGGTCAATTCACCCCTCCACTTT